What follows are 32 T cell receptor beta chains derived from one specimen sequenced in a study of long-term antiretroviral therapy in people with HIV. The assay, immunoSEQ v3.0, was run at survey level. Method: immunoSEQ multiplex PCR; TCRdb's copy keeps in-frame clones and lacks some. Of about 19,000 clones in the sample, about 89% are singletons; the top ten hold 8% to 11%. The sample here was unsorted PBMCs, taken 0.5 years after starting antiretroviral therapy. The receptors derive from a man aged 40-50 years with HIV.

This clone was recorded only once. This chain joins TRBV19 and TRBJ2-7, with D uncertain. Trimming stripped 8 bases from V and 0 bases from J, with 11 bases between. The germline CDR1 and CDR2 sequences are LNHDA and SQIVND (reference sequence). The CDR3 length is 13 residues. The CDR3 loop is CASQDLNSYEQYF. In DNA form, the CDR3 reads TGTGCCAGTCAGGACCTGAACTCCTACGAGCAGTACTTC.

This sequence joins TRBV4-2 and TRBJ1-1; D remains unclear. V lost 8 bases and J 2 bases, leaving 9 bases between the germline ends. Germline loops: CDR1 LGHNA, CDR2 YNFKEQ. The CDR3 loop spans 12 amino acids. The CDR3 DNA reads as TGTGCCAGCGGACGGGGAAACACTGAAGCTTTCTTT. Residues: CASGRGNTEAFF.

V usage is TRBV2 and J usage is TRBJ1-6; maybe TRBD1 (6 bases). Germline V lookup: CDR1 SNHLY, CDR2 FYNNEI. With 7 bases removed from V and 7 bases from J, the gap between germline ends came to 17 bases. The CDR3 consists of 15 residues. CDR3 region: CASMKGDGLNSPLHF. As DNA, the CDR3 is TGTGCCAGCATGAAGGGGGACGGCCTGAATTCACCCCTCCACTTT.

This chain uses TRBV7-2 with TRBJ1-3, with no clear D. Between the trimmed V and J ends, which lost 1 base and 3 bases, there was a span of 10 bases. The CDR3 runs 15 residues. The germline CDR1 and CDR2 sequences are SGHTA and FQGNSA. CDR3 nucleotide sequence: TGTGCCAGCAGCTTAGTAGCAGGAGGTGGAAACACCATATATTTT. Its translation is CASSLVAGGGNTIYF. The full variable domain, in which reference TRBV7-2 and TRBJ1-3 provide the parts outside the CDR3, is GAGVSQSPSNKVTEKGKDVELRCDPISGHTALYWYRQSLGQGLEFLIYFQGNSAPDKSGLPSDRFSAERTGGSVSTLTIQRTQQEDSAVYLCASSLVAGGGNTIYFGEGSWLTVV.

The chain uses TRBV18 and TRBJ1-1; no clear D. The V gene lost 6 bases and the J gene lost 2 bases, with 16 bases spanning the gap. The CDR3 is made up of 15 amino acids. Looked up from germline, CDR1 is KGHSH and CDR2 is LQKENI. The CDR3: CASSPFGTTNTEAFF. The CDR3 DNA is TGTGCCAGCTCCCCCTTCGGCACGACCAACACTGAAGCTTTCTTT.

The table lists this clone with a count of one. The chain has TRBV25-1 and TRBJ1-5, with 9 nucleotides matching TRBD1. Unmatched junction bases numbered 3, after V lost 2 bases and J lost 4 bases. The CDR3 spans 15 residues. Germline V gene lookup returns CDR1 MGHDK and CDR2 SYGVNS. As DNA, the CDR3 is TGTGCCAGCAGTGAAGGGACAGGGAGAAATCAGCCCCAGCATTTT. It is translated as CASSEGTGRNQPQHF.

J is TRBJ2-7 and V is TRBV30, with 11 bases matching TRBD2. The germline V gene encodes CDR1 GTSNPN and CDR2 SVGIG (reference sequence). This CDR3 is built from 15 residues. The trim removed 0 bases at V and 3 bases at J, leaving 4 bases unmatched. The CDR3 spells CAWSVPGLAGYEQYF. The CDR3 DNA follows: TGTGCCTGGAGTGTACCTGGACTAGCGGGCTACGAGCAGTACTTC.

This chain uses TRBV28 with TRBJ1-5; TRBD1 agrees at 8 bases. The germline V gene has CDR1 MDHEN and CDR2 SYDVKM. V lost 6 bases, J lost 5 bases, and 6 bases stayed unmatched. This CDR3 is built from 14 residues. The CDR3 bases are TGTGCCAGCAGCCTTACAGGGGGGCATCAGCCCCAGCATTTT. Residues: CASSLTGGHQPQHF.

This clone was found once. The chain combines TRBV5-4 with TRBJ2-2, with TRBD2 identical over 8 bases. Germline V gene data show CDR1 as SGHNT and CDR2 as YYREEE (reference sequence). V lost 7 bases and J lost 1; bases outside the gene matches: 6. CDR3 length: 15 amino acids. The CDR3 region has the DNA TGTGCCAGCGCCTTAGCGGGGCTGAACACCGGGGAGCTGTTTTTT. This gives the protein CASALAGLNTGELFF.

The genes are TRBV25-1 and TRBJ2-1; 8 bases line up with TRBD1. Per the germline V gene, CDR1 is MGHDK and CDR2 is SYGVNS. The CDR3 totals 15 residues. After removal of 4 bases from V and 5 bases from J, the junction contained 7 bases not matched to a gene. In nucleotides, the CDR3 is TGTGCCAGCAGTGTCCTGGACAGGGAAAACAATGAGCAGTTCTTC. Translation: CASSVLDRENNEQFF.

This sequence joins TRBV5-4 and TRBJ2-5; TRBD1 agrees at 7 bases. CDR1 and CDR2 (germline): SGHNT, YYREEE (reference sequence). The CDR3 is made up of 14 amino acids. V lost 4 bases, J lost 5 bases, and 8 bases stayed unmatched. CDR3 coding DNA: TGTGCCAGCAGCCAACAGGGGCCCGGCGAGACCCAGTACTTC. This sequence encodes CASSQQGPGETQYF.

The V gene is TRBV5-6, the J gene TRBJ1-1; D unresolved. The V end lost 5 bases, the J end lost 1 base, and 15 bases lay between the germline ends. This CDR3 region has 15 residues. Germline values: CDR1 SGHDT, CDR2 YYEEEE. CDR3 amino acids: CASRPFGEANTEAFF. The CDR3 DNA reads TGTGCCAGCAGACCTTTTGGCGAGGCGAACACTGAAGCTTTCTTT.

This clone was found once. This CDR3 is CASSSGGGTDTQYF. The CDR3 DNA follows: TGCGCCAGCAGCTCGGGAGGAGGCACAGATACGCAGTATTTT. V and J are TRBV5-1 and TRBJ2-3; 7 bases fit TRBD2. Trimming removed 3 bases from V and 1 base from J; junction bases left unmatched: 2. There are 14 residues in the CDR3. Germline CDR1 SGHRS, CDR2 YFSETQ.

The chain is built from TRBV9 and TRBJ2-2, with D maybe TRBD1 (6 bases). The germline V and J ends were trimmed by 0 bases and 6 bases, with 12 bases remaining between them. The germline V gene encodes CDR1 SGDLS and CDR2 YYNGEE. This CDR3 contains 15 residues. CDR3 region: CASSVDREWAGELFF. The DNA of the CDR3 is TGTGCCAGCAGCGTAGACAGGGAGTGGGCCGGGGAGCTGTTTTTT.

CDR3 DNA sequence: TGTGCCAGCAGCTTAGCCGACAGGGGATACGAGCAGTACTTC. Protein: CASSLADRGYEQYF. The chain uses TRBV7-9 and TRBJ2-7; 8 bases are shared with TRBD1. Germline V gene lookup returns CDR1 SEHNR and CDR2 FQNEAQ (reference sequence). The CDR3 consists of 14 residues. Unmatched junction bases numbered 2, after V lost 0 bases and J lost 4 bases.

Here the CDR3 DNA reads TGTGCCAGCAGAAATTTGGGGGCGGGAGCGGAGTACGAGCAGTACTTC. It encodes CASRNLGAGAEYEQYF. The chain employs TRBV28 and TRBJ2-7, with a possible D match to TRBD2 (7 bases). Trimming took 6 bases from V and 4 from J, leaving 22 bases between them. This CDR3 is 16 amino acids long. Germline loops: CDR1 MDHEN, CDR2 SYDVKM.

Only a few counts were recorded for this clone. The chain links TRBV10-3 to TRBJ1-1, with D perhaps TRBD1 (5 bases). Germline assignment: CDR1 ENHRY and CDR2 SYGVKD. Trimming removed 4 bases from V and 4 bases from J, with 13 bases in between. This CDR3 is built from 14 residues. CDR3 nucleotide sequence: TGTGCCATCAGTGCCCTTCAGGGTAGCACTGAAGCTTTCTTT. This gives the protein CAISALQGSTEAFF.

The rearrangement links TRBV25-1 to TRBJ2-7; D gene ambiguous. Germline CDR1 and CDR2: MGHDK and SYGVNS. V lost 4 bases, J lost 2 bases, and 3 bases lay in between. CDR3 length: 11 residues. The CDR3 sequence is CASSGAYEQYF. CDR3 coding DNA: TGTGCCAGCAGTGGTGCCTACGAGCAGTACTTC.

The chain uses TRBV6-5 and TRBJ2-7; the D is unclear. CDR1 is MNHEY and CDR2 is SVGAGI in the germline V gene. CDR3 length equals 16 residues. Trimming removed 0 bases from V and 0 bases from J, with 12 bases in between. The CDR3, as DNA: TGTGCCAGCAGTTACTCGGGTGGGTCCAGCTCCTACGAGCAGTACTTC. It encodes CASSYSGGSSSYEQYF.

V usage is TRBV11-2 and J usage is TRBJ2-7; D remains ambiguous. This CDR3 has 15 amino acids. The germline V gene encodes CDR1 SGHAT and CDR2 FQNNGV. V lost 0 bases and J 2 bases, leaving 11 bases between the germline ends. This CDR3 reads CASSLERGGAYEQYF. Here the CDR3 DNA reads TGTGCCAGCAGCTTAGAACGTGGCGGTGCCTACGAGCAGTACTTC.

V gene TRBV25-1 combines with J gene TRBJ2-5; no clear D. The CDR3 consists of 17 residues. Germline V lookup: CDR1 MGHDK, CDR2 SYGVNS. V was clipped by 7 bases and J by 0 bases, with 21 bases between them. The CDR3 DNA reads TGTGCCAGCACCCCTGCCGTAGCCGATCTCTACCAAGAGACCCAGTACTTC. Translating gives CASTPAVADLYQETQYF. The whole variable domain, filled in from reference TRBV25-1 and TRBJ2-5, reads EADIYQTPRYLVIGTGKKITLECSQTMGHDKMYWYQQDPGMELHLIHYSYGVNSTEKGDLSSESTVSRIRTEHFPLTLESARPSHTSQYLCASTPAVADLYQETQYFGPGTRLLVL.

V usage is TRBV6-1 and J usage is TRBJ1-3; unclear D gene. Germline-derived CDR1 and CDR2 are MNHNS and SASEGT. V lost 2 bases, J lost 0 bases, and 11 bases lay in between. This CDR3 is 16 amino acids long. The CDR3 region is CASSESRTYSGNTIYF. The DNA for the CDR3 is TGTGCCAGCAGTGAATCCAGGACGTACTCTGGAAACACCATATATTTT.

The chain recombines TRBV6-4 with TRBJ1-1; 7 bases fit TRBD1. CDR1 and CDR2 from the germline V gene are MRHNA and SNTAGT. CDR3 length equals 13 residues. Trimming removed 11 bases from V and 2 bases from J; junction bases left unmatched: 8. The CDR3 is CAGRTGANTEAFF. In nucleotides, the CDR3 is TGTGCCGGGCGGACAGGCGCTAACACTGAAGCTTTCTTT.

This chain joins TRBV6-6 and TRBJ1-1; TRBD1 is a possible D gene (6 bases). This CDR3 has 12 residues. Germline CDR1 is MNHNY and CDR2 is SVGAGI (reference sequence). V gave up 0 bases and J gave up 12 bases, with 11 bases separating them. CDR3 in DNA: TGTGCCAGCAGTTACTCGGGGGCCTCTCCTTTCTTT. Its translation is CASSYSGASPFF.

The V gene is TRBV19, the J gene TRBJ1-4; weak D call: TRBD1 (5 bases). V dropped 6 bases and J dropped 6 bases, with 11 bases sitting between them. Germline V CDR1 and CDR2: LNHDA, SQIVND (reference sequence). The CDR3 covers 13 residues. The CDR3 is CASRRGAYEKLFF. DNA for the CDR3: TGTGCCAGTAGGAGAGGGGCTTATGAAAAACTGTTTTTT.

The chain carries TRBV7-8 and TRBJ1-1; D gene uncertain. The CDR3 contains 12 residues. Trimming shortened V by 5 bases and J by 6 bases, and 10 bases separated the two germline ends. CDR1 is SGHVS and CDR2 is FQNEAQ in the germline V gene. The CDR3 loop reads CASSDTTAEAFF. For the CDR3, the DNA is TGTGCCAGCAGCGATACGACGGCTGAAGCTTTCTTT.

DNA of the CDR3: TGTGCCAGCAGCGTAGACGGGAAGATCTACGAGCAGTACTTC. Amino acids: CASSVDGKIYEQYF. The chain has TRBV9 and TRBJ2-7; D possibly corresponds to TRBD2 (5 bases). V shed 0 bases and J shed 3 bases, with 10 bases lying between them. From germline, CDR1 is SGDLS and CDR2 YYNGEE. CDR3 length: 14 amino acids.

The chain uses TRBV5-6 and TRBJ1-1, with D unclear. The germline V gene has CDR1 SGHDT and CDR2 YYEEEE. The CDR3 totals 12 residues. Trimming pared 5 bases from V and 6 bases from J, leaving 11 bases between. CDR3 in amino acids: CASRSGEAEAFF. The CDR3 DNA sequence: TGTGCCAGCAGATCCGGGGAGGCTGAAGCTTTCTTT.

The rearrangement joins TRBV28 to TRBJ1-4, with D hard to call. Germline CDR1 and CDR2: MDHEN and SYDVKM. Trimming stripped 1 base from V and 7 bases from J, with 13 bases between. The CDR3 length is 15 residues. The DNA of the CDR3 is TGTGCCAGCAGTTTATTGTCGACGACGAGTGAAAAACTGTTTTTT. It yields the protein CASSLLSTTSEKLFF.

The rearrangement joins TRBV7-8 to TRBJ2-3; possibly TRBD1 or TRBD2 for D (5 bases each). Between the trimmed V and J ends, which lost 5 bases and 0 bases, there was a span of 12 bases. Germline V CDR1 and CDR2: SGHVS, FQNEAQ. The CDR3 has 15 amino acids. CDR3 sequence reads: CASSPRDGSTDTQYF. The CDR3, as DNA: TGTGCCAGCAGCCCCAGGGACGGGAGCACAGATACGCAGTATTTT.

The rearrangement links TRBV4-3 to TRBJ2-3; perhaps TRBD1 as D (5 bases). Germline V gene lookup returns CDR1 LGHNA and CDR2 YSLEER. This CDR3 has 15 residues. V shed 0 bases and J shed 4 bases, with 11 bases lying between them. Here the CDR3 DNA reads TGCGCCAGCAGCCAAGATAGGGGTGGGTCAGATACGCAGTATTTT. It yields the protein CASSQDRGGSDTQYF.

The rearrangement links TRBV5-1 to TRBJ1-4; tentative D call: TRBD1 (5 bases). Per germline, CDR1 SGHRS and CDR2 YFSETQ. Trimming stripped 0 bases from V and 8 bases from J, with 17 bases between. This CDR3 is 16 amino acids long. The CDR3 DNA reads TGCGCCAGCAGCTTGGGGGGCAGGCGATGGGGGGAAAAACTGTTTTTT. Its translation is CASSLGGRRWGEKLFF.